In this sample, the clone carrying this TCR beta chain turned up many times. Its antigen is not known. The sample belongs to a study of neurological immune-mediated disorders. The cDNA was generated through 5'RACE incorporating 10-nucleotide random UMIs. A single run covered 15-18 subjects with over 190 million TCR-beta sequences. From the 5' RACE reads, TCRdb called clonotypes with MiXCR, one entry per CDR3 protein. The sample holds some 60,000 distinct CDR3 sequences, around 11% seen once. The CDR3 length is 16 residues. Germline lookup yields CDR1 SGHRS and CDR2 YFSETQ. The ends lost 3 bases at V and 6 bases at J; junction bases unmatched: 4. General study findings and limits: Multiple sclerosis was found to have the least TCR clonal expansion, below healthy controls, and HTLV-1-associated myelopathy the most.

The sample's time point: longitudinal time-point 1 (baseline). The unsorted libraries were made from 2 million PBMCs kept at -80 C. The receptor comes from a male donor with HTLV-1-associated myelopathy (HAM/TSP). V is TRBV5-1 and J is TRBJ1-6; 12 bases are shared with TRBD1. The source material was PBMCs. CDR3 residues: CASSSGQGAVNSPLHF. The CDR3 region has the DNA TGCGCCAGCAGCTCGGGACAGGGGGCTGTTAATTCACCCCTCCACTTT.